The 25 T cell receptor beta chains given below trace back to one sample, sequenced in a study of identical twins. TCRdb independently ran MiXCR on the 5' RACE reads; one entry per CDR3 protein. Here the sample spans 500,000 to 650,000 distinct CDR3 sequences, around 7.5% being singletons. The same data also contributed to another study, on yellow fever vaccine responses in identical twins.

Sequencing input: PBMCs. Every receptor here comes from a woman younger than 35 in good health.

The gene calls are TRBV29-1 and TRBJ1-2; TRBD1 matches 9 bases. In germline, CDR1 is SQVTM, CDR2 ANQGSEA. This CDR3 region has 14 residues. J lost 2 bases, V lost 3 bases, and 4 bases had no gene match. The CDR3 DNA reads as TGCAGCGTTGAGACAGGGGGGCAAAACTATGGCTACACCTTC. This encodes CSVETGGQNYGYTF.

This clonotype was seen ten or more times. This chain links TRBV7-3 with TRBJ2-1; D gene ambiguous. The CDR3 is 14 amino acids. Germline CDR1 and CDR2: SGHTA and FQGTGA. Between the trimmed V and J ends, which lost 5 bases and 5 bases, there was a span of 13 bases. The CDR3 protein is CASSSSSADNEQFF. DNA for the CDR3: TGTGCCAGCAGCAGCTCGTCCGCAGACAATGAGCAGTTCTTC.

This clonotype was seen a handful of times. The chain joins TRBV6-1 to TRBJ1-5; a possible D gene is TRBD1 (5 bases). Germline CDR1 reads MNHNS; CDR2 reads SASEGT. With 4 bases removed from V and 1 base from J, the gap between germline ends came to 11 bases. The CDR3 has 15 residues. The CDR3 nucleotides are TGTGCCAGCAGTGCCCAGGGTGCCAGCAATCAGCCCCAGCATTTT. It translates to CASSAQGASNQPQHF.

This clonotype was seen many times. The chain recombines TRBV5-1 with TRBJ2-2; D might be TRBD2 (6 bases). Trimming cost V 6 bases and J 5 bases, with 26 bases left between them. Germline values: CDR1 SGHRS, CDR2 YFSETQ. The CDR3 is 18 amino acids. Here the CDR3 reads CASIPGPDGSGRTGELFF. The CDR3 DNA follows: TGCGCCAGCATTCCTGGGCCCGACGGCAGTGGGAGGACCGGGGAGCTGTTTTTT. The full variable domain, its missing parts supplied by reference TRBV5-1 and TRBJ2-2, is KAGVTQTPRYLIKTRGQQVTLSCSPISGHRSVSWYQQTPGQGLQFLFEYFSETQRNKGNFPGRFSGRQFSNSRSEMNVSTLELGDSALYLCASIPGPDGSGRTGELFFGEGSRLTVL.

The gene calls are TRBV7-9 and TRBJ2-7, with 8 positions matching TRBD1. CDR1 SEHNR and CDR2 FQNEAQ come from the germline V gene (reference sequence). This CDR3 contains 14 residues. The junction had 6 bases not matched to a gene; V was cut back by 5 bases and J by 3 bases. In nucleotides, the CDR3 is TGTGCCAGCAGCCCCCGGGACAGGCTCTACGAGCAGTACTTC. This codes for CASSPRDRLYEQYF. Using reference TRBV7-9 and TRBJ2-7 for the parts outside the CDR3, the full variable domain is DTGVSQNPRHKITKRGQNVTFRCDPISEHNRLYWYRQTLGQGPEFLTYFQNEAQLEKSRLLSDRFSAERPKGSFSTLEIQRTEQGDSAMYLCASSPRDRLYEQYFGPGTRLTVT.

Only a few counts were recorded for this clonotype. The chain combines TRBV11-2 with TRBJ2-7, with 11 bases fitting TRBD1. The CDR3 is 15 amino acids. Germline lookup yields CDR1 SGHAT and CDR2 FQNNGV. Trimming at V came to 3 bases and at J to 2 bases, leaving 3 bases not matched to a gene. CDR3 region: CASSLPGQGAYEQYV. CDR3 DNA: TGTGCCAGCAGCTTGCCGGGACAGGGGGCCTACGAGCAGTACGTC.

This clonotype came up a few times. V gene TRBV12-3 or TRBV12-4 combines with J gene TRBJ1-1; D unresolved. Trimming took off 6 bases at V and 4 bases at J, with 9 bases between the two ends. This CDR3 is 12 amino acids long. In DNA, the CDR3 is TGTGCCAGCAGCCAAGGTTCCACTGAAGCTTTCTTT. This translates into CASSQGSTEAFF.

V is TRBV3-1 and J is TRBJ2-7, with D perhaps TRBD1 (6 bases). This CDR3 contains 15 residues. Trimming cost V 4 bases and J 7 bases, with 20 bases left between them. Germline V gene data show CDR1 as LGHDT and CDR2 as YNNKEL (reference sequence). DNA for the CDR3: TGTGCCAGCAGCCCCCAGACAGGATTAGCGCGTGAGCAGTACTTC. Encoded protein: CASSPQTGLAREQYF.

This clonotype appeared many times. The CDR3 is CASSGGGTYNEQFF. The CDR3 coding sequence is TGTGCCAGCAGCGGGGGCGGGACCTACAATGAGCAGTTCTTC. The J gene is TRBJ2-1, the V gene TRBV6-1, with D possibly being TRBD1 or TRBD2 (6 bases each). From germline, CDR1 is MNHNS and CDR2 SASEGT. This CDR3 region has 14 residues. Trimming removed 6 bases from V and 2 bases from J, with 11 bases in between.

J is TRBJ2-7 and V is TRBV10-3; D unresolved. The CDR3 totals 11 residues. CDR1 is ENHRY and CDR2 is SYGVKD in the germline V gene. V shed 4 bases and J shed 6 bases, with 7 bases lying between them. The CDR3 nucleotides read TGTGCCATCAGTGGAGGTAGCGAGCAGTACTTC. It translates to CAISGGSEQYF.

The CDR3 sequence is CASSAWDSTDNEQFF. CDR3 nucleotide sequence: TGCGCCAGCAGTGCCTGGGACTCGACCGACAATGAGCAGTTCTTC. The chain recombines TRBV10-2 with TRBJ2-1, with TRBD2 as a possible D gene (6 bases). This CDR3 contains 15 residues. V lost 4 bases to trimming and J lost 5 bases, with 15 bases between them. CDR1 is WSHSY and CDR2 is SAAADI in the germline V gene.

The rearrangement uses TRBV5-1 and TRBJ1-4, with D unresolved. Germline CDR1 reads SGHRS; CDR2 reads YFSETQ. Trimming removed 4 bases at V and 5 bases at J, with 9 bases between. This CDR3 comprises 13 residues. The CDR3 DNA is TGCGCCAGCAGCCAGCAAAGGAATGAAAAACTGTTTTTT. Its translation: CASSQQRNEKLFF.

This clonotype turned up a few times. The genes are TRBV28 and TRBJ1-1, with a tentative D call TRBD1 (6 bases). V gave up 4 bases and J gave up 10 bases, with 13 bases separating them. Per the germline V gene, CDR1 is MDHEN and CDR2 is SYDVKM. The CDR3 totals 12 residues. The CDR3 DNA is TGTGCCAGCAGTTCCTCGACAGGAGGAGCTTTCTTT. Protein product: CASSSSTGGAFF. The variable domain in full, with the rest retrieved from reference TRBV28 and TRBJ1-1, is DVKVTQSSRYLVKRTGEKVFLECVQDMDHENMFWYRQDPGLGLRLIYFSYDVKMKEKGDIPEGYSVSREKKERFSLILESASTNQTSMYLCASSSSTGGAFFGQGTRLTVV.

V is TRBV12-3 or TRBV12-4 and J is TRBJ2-1, with 9 bases identical to TRBD1. The CDR3 is 17 residues long. Germline trimming cut 5 bases from V and 2 bases from J; bases unmatched to any gene: 10. Here the CDR3 reads CASSIRTGVRTYNEQFF. In DNA form, the CDR3 reads TGTGCCAGCAGTATCCGGACAGGGGTTAGGACCTACAATGAGCAGTTCTTC.

The rearrangement links TRBV7-9 to TRBJ1-4; a possible D gene is TRBD1 (5 bases). Germline-derived CDR1 and CDR2 are SEHNR and FQNEAQ (reference sequence). Trimming pared 6 bases from V and 11 bases from J, leaving 16 bases between. The CDR3 totals 13 residues. The DNA for the CDR3 is TGTGCCAGCAGTAGACAGCGCGAGGGGAAACTGTTTTTT. The encoded protein is CASSRQREGKLFF.

The rearrangement links TRBV10-2 to TRBJ2-6; D is unclear. Per germline, CDR1 WSHSY and CDR2 SAAADI. V was pared by 2 bases and J by 1 base, with 6 bases between. The CDR3 length is 15 residues. CDR3 bases: TGCGCCAGCAGTGAGGCGGCTTCTGGGGCCAACGTCCTGACTTTC. Residues: CASSEAASGANVLTF.

This clonotype showed up just a few times. The V gene is TRBV3-1, the J gene TRBJ1-2; D unresolved. The CDR3 totals 15 residues. V lost 2 bases, J lost 4 bases, and 14 bases lay in between. Per the germline V gene, CDR1 is LGHDT and CDR2 is YNNKEL (reference sequence). This CDR3 reads CASSQIPSGSYGYTF. The CDR3 coding sequence is TGTGCCAGCAGCCAAATCCCCTCAGGAAGCTATGGCTACACCTTC. Full variable domain (rest looked up from reference TRBV3-1 and TRBJ1-2): DTAVSQTPKYLVTQMGNDKSIKCEQNLGHDTMYWYKQDSKKFLKIMFSYNNKELIINETVPNRFSPKSPDKAHLNLHINSLELGDSAVYFCASSQIPSGSYGYTFGSGTRLTVV.

This clonotype occurred many times. The CDR3 sequence: CASSGGTGEKLFF. The CDR3 bases are TGTGCCAGTTCCGGGGGGACGGGTGAAAAACTGTTTTTT. The chain joins TRBV12-3 or TRBV12-4 to TRBJ1-4; tentatively, D is TRBD1 (5 bases). The CDR3 is made up of 13 amino acids. Trimming removed 9 bases at V and 7 bases at J, with 15 bases between.

The chain links TRBV10-2 to TRBJ2-7; D is perhaps TRBD2 (5 bases). The CDR3 is 13 amino acids. CDR1 WSHSY and CDR2 SAAADI come from the germline V gene. V dropped 3 bases and J dropped 7 bases, with 13 bases sitting between them. CDR3 sequence: CASSDRTRDEQYF. In nucleotides, the CDR3 is TGCGCCAGCAGTGATAGAACTAGAGATGAGCAGTACTTC.

This clonotype was observed many times. This chain connects TRBV11-2 to TRBJ1-1; D gene uncertain. Germline V gives CDR1 SGHAT, CDR2 FQNNGV. The CDR3 has 14 amino acids. Trimming cost V 0 bases and J 4 bases, with 9 bases left between them. The CDR3: CASSLDGWGTEAFF. The CDR3 DNA follows: TGTGCCAGCAGCTTAGATGGATGGGGCACTGAAGCTTTCTTT.

The table lists this clonotype with a few counts. The chain links TRBV28 to TRBJ2-7; D gene uncertain. The CDR3 has 14 amino acids. Between the trimmed V and J ends, which lost 3 bases and 1 base, there was a span of 10 bases. Germline assignment: CDR1 MDHEN and CDR2 SYDVKM. CDR3 coding DNA: TGTGCCAGCAGTTTCAGTGCTAGTTCCTACGAGCAGTACGTC. Protein product: CASSFSASSYEQYV.

The chain is built from TRBV29-1 and TRBJ2-3; D is ambiguous. The V gene lost 4 bases and the J gene lost 4 bases, with 12 bases spanning the gap. Germline V gene lookup returns CDR1 SQVTM and CDR2 ANQGSEA. CDR3 length: 13 amino acids. The CDR3 region is CSVGLGAPDTQYF. The CDR3 coding sequence is TGCAGCGTTGGGTTAGGAGCTCCAGATACGCAGTATTTT.

Only a few counts were recorded for this clonotype. V and J are TRBV20-1 and TRBJ1-1, with no clear D. This CDR3 comprises 14 residues. V was trimmed by 0 bases and J by 0 bases, leaving 8 bases between them. Germline CDR1 DFQATT, CDR2 SNEGSKA (reference sequence). The CDR3: CSARDNTLNTEAFF. CDR3 nucleotide sequence: TGCAGTGCTAGAGATAACACATTGAACACTGAAGCTTTCTTT.

This clonotype was counted ten times or more. The V and J genes are TRBV29-1 and TRBJ2-1; D may be TRBD2 (5 bases). The CDR3 contains 17 residues. V shed 1 base and J shed 0 bases, with 16 bases lying between them. Germline V gives CDR1 SQVTM, CDR2 ANQGSEA. The CDR3 coding sequence is TGCAGCGTTGAAGCGCTAGAGAGGGCGAGCTCCTACAATGAGCAGTTCTTC. It encodes CSVEALERASSYNEQFF.

This chain links TRBV7-8 with TRBJ2-3, with TRBD1 matching 9 bases. Per the germline V gene, CDR1 is SGHVS and CDR2 is FQNEAQ. Trimming removed 5 bases from V and 0 bases from J; junction bases left unmatched: 9. CDR3 length: 17 residues. The CDR3 bases are TGTGCCAGCAGCCGGAGGGACAGGGCTGCTAGCACAGATACGCAGTATTTT. The encoded protein is CASSRRDRAASTDTQYF.